These 28 T cell receptor beta chains originate from one sample sequenced in a study of T cells in tuberculosis. Profiling relied on immunoSEQ multiplex PCR, and the TCRdb table lists in-frame clones only, not all of them. This sample has tens of thousands of clones; roughly 88% occur once, and the top ten carry under 2.5%. After thawing and overnight rest, PBMC were stained with GMM-loaded CD1B tetramer, viability dye and anti-CD3 for sorting. C32 glucose monomycolate from Rhodococcus equi was loaded onto the CD1B tetramers. Source material: CD1b-GMM tetramer-negative cells sorted from PBMCs. Every receptor here comes from an adult woman with latent tuberculosis.

The V and J genes are TRBV6-1 and TRBJ1-2; 12 positions agree with TRBD1. The CDR3 is 14 amino acids. CDR1 and CDR2 (germline): MNHNS, SASEGT. Trimming took 8 bases from V and 8 from J; bases not matched to a gene: 9. For the CDR3, the DNA is TGTGCCAGCGGGGGGGGACAGGGGGCCTGGGGCTACACCTTC. Translation gives CASGGGQGAWGYTF.

This rearrangement joins TRBV7-2 to TRBJ1-4; no clear D gene. Trimming left V 3 bases short and J 8 bases short, with 16 bases between. The germline V gene has CDR1 SGHTA and CDR2 FQGNSA. This CDR3 has 15 residues. Here the CDR3 DNA reads TGTGCCAGCAGCTTCTGGGCCAATCCGTCAGAAAAACTGTTTTTT. It is translated as CASSFWANPSEKLFF.

This chain connects TRBV7-9 to TRBJ2-1, with 8 bases aligning to TRBD1. Germline loops: CDR1 SEHNR, CDR2 FQNEAQ (reference sequence). This CDR3 region has 15 residues. The junction had 10 bases not matched to a gene; V was cut back by 5 bases and J by 7 bases. CDR3 in DNA: TGTGCCAGCAGCGTCCGGGACAGGAGGGGGAATGAGCAGTTCTTC. Protein sequence: CASSVRDRRGNEQFF. The full variable domain, in which reference TRBV7-9 and TRBJ2-1 provide the parts outside the CDR3, is DTGVSQNPRHKITKRGQNVTFRCDPISEHNRLYWYRQTLGQGPEFLTYFQNEAQLEKSRLLSDRFSAERPKGSFSTLEIQRTEQGDSAMYLCASSVRDRRGNEQFFGPGTRLTVL.

The chain couples TRBV27 to TRBJ2-3, with TRBD1 matching 9 bases. V was clipped by 3 bases and J by 3 bases; unmatched bases: 7. The CDR3 is 16 residues long. Germline V gene sequence: CDR1 MNHEY, CDR2 SMNVEV (reference sequence). The CDR3 DNA reads as TGTGCCAGCAGTTTTTTTGCGGGGACAGGGACAGATACGCAGTATTTT. This gives the protein CASSFFAGTGTDTQYF.

The J gene is TRBJ2-7, the V gene TRBV5-1; 8 bases align to TRBD2. The CDR3 covers 13 residues. Germline-derived CDR1 and CDR2 are SGHRS and YFSETQ. V was clipped by 5 bases and J by 5 bases; unmatched bases: 6. The CDR3 coding sequence is TGCGCCAGCAGAGCCGGGGGGGTGGACGAGCAGTACTTC. It codes for CASRAGGVDEQYF.

The chain has TRBV19 and TRBJ1-1; TRBD1 aligns across 7 bases. V gave up 1 base and J gave up 4 bases; unmatched junction bases: 12. The CDR3 spans 17 residues. Germline values: CDR1 LNHDA, CDR2 SQIVND (reference sequence). The CDR3 DNA is TGTGCCAGTAGTATAGTGGCGACAGGGACCCTTCCCACTGAAGCTTTCTTT. Encoded protein: CASSIVATGTLPTEAFF. Full variable domain (outside the CDR3, taken from reference TRBV19 and TRBJ1-1): DGGITQSPKYLFRKEGQNVTLSCEQNLNHDAMYWYRQDPGQGLRLIYYSQIVNDFQKGDIAEGYSVSREKKESFPLTVTSAQKNPTAFYLCASSIVATGTLPTEAFFGQGTRLTVV.

V is TRBV29-1 and J is TRBJ2-1, with D tentatively TRBD2 (7 bases). The CDR3 is 18 residues long. V dropped 0 bases and J dropped 8 bases, with 26 bases sitting between them. Germline V gene sequence: CDR1 SQVTM, CDR2 ANQGSEA. CDR3 in DNA: TGCAGCGTTGAAGAAGGGGGGGAGGGAGGAAGGTACGGCGATGAGCAGTTCTTC. It specifies CSVEEGGEGGRYGDEQFF.

The chain combines TRBV4-3 with TRBJ2-3, with a tentative D call TRBD2 (6 bases). The germline V and J ends were trimmed by 0 bases and 3 bases, with 10 bases remaining between them. The CDR3 contains 15 residues. The germline V gene encodes CDR1 LGHNA and CDR2 YSLEER. CDR3 sequence reads: CASSQEGDWTDTQYF. DNA for the CDR3: TGCGCCAGCAGCCAAGAGGGGGACTGGACAGATACGCAGTATTTT.

The genes are TRBV11-2 and TRBJ2-5, with D hard to call. Per germline, CDR1 SGHAT and CDR2 FQNNGV. The CDR3 runs to 14 residues. V lost 3 bases, J lost 1 base, and 9 bases lay in between. DNA of the CDR3: TGTGCCAGCAGCTTGACGCGGAGCCAAGAGACCCAGTACTTC. This sequence encodes CASSLTRSQETQYF.

The chain links TRBV9 to TRBJ2-5; D may be TRBD2 (5 bases). The CDR3 is 17 amino acids. V was trimmed by 4 bases and J by 3 bases, leaving 22 bases between them. Germline CDR1 SGDLS, CDR2 YYNGEE. CDR3 sequence (DNA): TGTGCCAGCAGCCCTCATGGGCTAGCAGGTGGAGAAGAGACCCAGTACTTC. Protein sequence: CASSPHGLAGGEETQYF.

The CDR3, as DNA: TGTGCCAGCAGTGAAAGGAGGACAGGGGAATCCGGGGAGCTGTTTTTT. Its protein is CASSERRTGESGELFF. This chain links TRBV25-1 with TRBJ2-2; TRBD1 matches 9 bases. This CDR3 spans 16 amino acids. With 2 bases clipped from V and 6 bases from J, the junction kept 7 bases outside the gene matches. The germline V gene encodes CDR1 MGHDK and CDR2 SYGVNS.

This chain links TRBV20-1 with TRBJ2-7, with a tentative D call TRBD1 (6 bases). Germline values: CDR1 DFQATT, CDR2 SNEGSKA (reference sequence). This CDR3 contains 11 residues. Trimming removed 1 base from V and 12 bases from J, with 13 bases in between. CDR3 in DNA: TGCAGTGCTAGAGTGCTGGACAGAACGTACGTC. Its translation is CSARVLDRTYV.

The chain joins TRBV11-2 to TRBJ1-1; no reliable D call. Germline assignment: CDR1 SGHAT and CDR2 FQNNGV. Trimming cost V 3 bases and J 1 base, with 9 bases left between them. The CDR3 runs 14 residues. CDR3 in amino acids: CASSFGYWNTEAFF. The CDR3 DNA reads as TGTGCCAGCAGCTTCGGTTACTGGAACACTGAAGCTTTCTTT.

The chain employs TRBV30 and TRBJ2-6; D may be TRBD1 (5 bases). Between the trimmed V and J ends, which lost 3 bases and 0 bases, there was a span of 18 bases. Germline V gene sequence: CDR1 GTSNPN, CDR2 SVGIG (reference sequence). The CDR3 runs to 18 residues. CDR3 coding DNA: TGTGCCTGGAGCACAGGAGAAGGGTTTCTCTCTGGGGCCAACGTCCTGACTTTC. Amino acids: CAWSTGEGFLSGANVLTF.

The gene calls are TRBV6-5 and TRBJ2-5; D is unclear. Germline CDR1 is MNHEY and CDR2 is SVGAGI. There are 13 residues in the CDR3. The V end lost 8 bases, the J end lost 0 bases, and 10 bases lay between the germline ends. Here the CDR3 DNA reads TGTGCCAGCGCTTCTGAGTACCAAGAGACCCAGTACTTC. Translated: CASASEYQETQYF.

The chain joins TRBV5-5 to TRBJ1-1; 7 positions agree with TRBD1. V lost 0 bases, J lost 6 bases, and 11 bases stayed unmatched. In germline, CDR1 is SGHKS, CDR2 YYEKEE (reference sequence). This CDR3 is 16 amino acids long. The DNA for the CDR3 is TGTGCCAGCAGCTTGGGGGACAGAACCCTTACAGCTGAAGCTTTCTTT. This gives the protein CASSLGDRTLTAEAFF. Together with reference TRBV5-5 and TRBJ1-1, the CDR3 gives the full variable domain: DAGVTQSPTHLIKTRGQQVTLRCSPISGHKSVSWYQQVLGQGPQFIFQYYEKEERGRGNFPDRFSARQFPNYSSELNVNALLLGDSALYLCASSLGDRTLTAEAFFGQGTRLTVV.

The chain is built from TRBV5-1 and TRBJ2-1, with 8 nucleotides matching TRBD2. From germline, CDR1 is SGHRS and CDR2 YFSETQ. This CDR3 region has 15 residues. V trimming: 0 bases; J trimming: 1 base; junction bases outside the gene matches: 0. The CDR3 sequence is CASSLVAGSYNEQFF. The DNA of the CDR3 is TGCGCCAGCAGCTTGGTAGCGGGGTCCTACAATGAGCAGTTCTTC. The variable domain in full, completed from reference TRBV5-1 and TRBJ2-1, reads KAGVTQTPRYLIKTRGQQVTLSCSPISGHRSVSWYQQTPGQGLQFLFEYFSETQRNKGNFPGRFSGRQFSNSRSEMNVSTLELGDSALYLCASSLVAGSYNEQFFGPGTRLTVL.

The chain links TRBV5-1 to TRBJ2-7, with a tentative D call TRBD1 (7 bases). V gave up 3 bases and J gave up 6 bases, with 13 bases separating them. In germline, CDR1 is SGHRS, CDR2 YFSETQ. The CDR3 spans 13 residues. In nucleotides, the CDR3 is TGCGCCAGCAGCTCAGGGGGGCAGGGCGAGCAGTACTTC. It specifies CASSSGGQGEQYF.

The J gene is TRBJ2-6, the V gene TRBV11-2, with TRBD2 identical over 14 bases. Germline V CDR1 and CDR2: SGHAT, FQNNGV. The length of the CDR3 is 18 residues. With 4 bases clipped from V and 4 bases from J, the junction kept 6 bases outside the gene matches. CDR3 sequence: CASSSGLAGGVGANVLTF. CDR3 nucleotides: TGTGCCAGCAGCTCCGGACTAGCGGGGGGCGTCGGGGCCAACGTCCTGACTTTC.

The J gene is TRBJ2-7, the V gene TRBV6-1; 9 bases are shared with TRBD1. Germline lookup yields CDR1 MNHNS and CDR2 SASEGT. CDR3 size: 15 residues. V was pared by 6 bases and J by 5 bases, with 11 bases of the junction left unmatched. The DNA for the CDR3 is TGTGCCAGCAGACGATCGAGACAGGGGGTCGACGAGCAGTACTTC. It translates to CASRRSRQGVDEQYF.

This sequence joins TRBV7-8 and TRBJ2-2; 8 bases line up with TRBD2. After removal of 3 bases from V and 0 bases from J, the junction contained 3 bases not matched to a gene. Germline CDR1 reads SGHVS; CDR2 reads FQNEAQ. The CDR3 totals 16 residues. In DNA form, the CDR3 reads TGTGCCAGCAGCTTGGATAGCGGGGCGAACACCGGGGAGCTGTTTTTT. This translates into CASSLDSGANTGELFF. The whole variable domain, remainder taken from reference TRBV7-8 and TRBJ2-2, is GAGVSQSPRYKVAKRGQDVALRCDPISGHVSLFWYQQALGQGPEFLTYFQNEAQLDKSGLPSDRFFAERPEGSVSTLKIQRTQQEDSAVYLCASSLDSGANTGELFFGEGSRLTVL.

The V call is TRBV6-6, the J call TRBJ2-2; 11 bases align to TRBD2. Germline CDR1 is MNHNY and CDR2 is SVGAGI (reference sequence). CDR3 length equals 15 residues. The ends lost 6 bases at V and 1 base at J; junction bases unmatched: 1. The CDR3 DNA is TGTGCCAGCAGGGGACTAGCGGTGAACACCGGGGAGCTGTTTTTT. This sequence encodes CASRGLAVNTGELFF.

This chain links TRBV13 with TRBJ2-3; 12 bases fit TRBD2. Germline trimming cut 6 bases from V and 3 bases from J; bases unmatched to any gene: 4. Germline V gives CDR1 PRHDT, CDR2 FYEKMQ (reference sequence). The CDR3 sequence is 15 residues long. CDR3 amino acids: CASSPTSGGTDTQYF. Written as DNA, the CDR3 is TGTGCCAGCAGTCCAACTAGCGGGGGGACAGATACGCAGTATTTT.

This chain uses TRBV11-1 with TRBJ2-3, with D possibly matching TRBD1 (5 bases). CDR1 SGHAT and CDR2 FQDESV come from the germline V gene (reference sequence). V was cut by 1 base and J by 3 bases, with 14 bases left in between. The CDR3 has 16 amino acids. The CDR3 sequence is CASSLGQGSWTDTQYF. Here the CDR3 DNA reads TGTGCCAGCAGCTTAGGCCAGGGTAGTTGGACAGATACGCAGTATTTT.

This chain links TRBV9 with TRBJ2-1; tentative D call: TRBD2 (7 bases). There are 17 residues in the CDR3. Germline V gives CDR1 SGDLS, CDR2 YYNGEE. Trimming pared 0 bases from V and 4 bases from J, leaving 17 bases between. This CDR3 is CASSVDGGRGDYNEQFF. As DNA, the CDR3 is TGTGCCAGCAGCGTAGACGGGGGGCGGGGAGATTACAATGAGCAGTTCTTC.

This sequence joins TRBV7-9 and TRBJ1-2; D perhaps matches TRBD1 (6 bases). The CDR3 sequence is 12 residues long. Trimming left V 2 bases short and J 8 bases short, with 9 bases between. Germline V CDR1 and CDR2: SEHNR, FQNEAQ (reference sequence). In nucleotides, the CDR3 is TGTGCCAGCAGCTTATCTGGGGGCGGCTACACCTTC. As protein: CASSLSGGGYTF.

In its sample, this clone was seen once. The chain couples TRBV29-1 to TRBJ1-1; tentative D call: TRBD1 (6 bases). V shed 5 bases and J shed 5 bases, with 18 bases lying between them. CDR3 length: 14 residues. Per germline, CDR1 SQVTM and CDR2 ANQGSEA. As DNA, the CDR3 is TGCAGCGTTCGTAGGGACACCAGAGGGACTGAAGCTTTCTTT. Amino acids: CSVRRDTRGTEAFF.

In its sample, this clone was seen once. V is TRBV12-5 and J is TRBJ1-5; D unclear. Germline lookup yields CDR1 LGHNT and CDR2 FRNRAP. V lost 2 bases and J 3 bases, leaving 8 bases between the germline ends. The CDR3 has 14 residues. CDR3 sequence reads: CASGLPGLNQPQHF. CDR3 nucleotides: TGTGCTAGTGGTTTGCCAGGCCTCAATCAGCCCCAGCATTTT.